The rows below give T cell receptor beta chains drawn from one sample of a study of blood T cell repertoires in COVID-19. The data were produced by immunoSEQ multiplex PCR, yet TCRdb's version contains in-frame clones alone and is incomplete. The repertoire holds approximately 300,000 clones, with about 90% as singletons. The sequencing input was PBMCs or T cells enriched from blood (not recorded which). Receptors originate from a woman in her thirties who had recovered from COVID-19. Each CDR3 is given without its conserved first and last residue. Fields, in order: V gene, J gene, D gene, CDR3 protein. A D gene is named only where the DNA matches it firmly.

V gene: TRBV6-2/TRBV6-3; J gene: TRBJ2-1; D gene: TRBD2; CDR3 protein: ASSLAGPLYNEQF
V gene: TRBV24-1; J gene: TRBJ1-2; D gene: TRBD1; CDR3 protein: ATSLGQFYGYT
V gene: TRBV5-1; J gene: TRBJ2-5; D gene: TRBD2; CDR3 protein: ASRLRGGQETQY
V gene: TRBV7-9; J gene: TRBJ1-6; D gene: -; CDR3 protein: ASSWYSSPLH
V gene: TRBV19; J gene: TRBJ1-6; D gene: TRBD1; CDR3 protein: ASSDRGGSPLH
V gene: TRBV27; J gene: TRBJ1-6; D gene: -; CDR3 protein: ASSFGQGSPLH
V gene: TRBV7-3; J gene: TRBJ1-4; D gene: TRBD1; CDR3 protein: ASSLNPLGQGDEKLF
V gene: TRBV20-1; J gene: TRBJ1-2; D gene: -; CDR3 protein: SAPTNYGYT
V gene: TRBV19; J gene: TRBJ1-5; D gene: TRBD1; CDR3 protein: ASSSGQGWNQPQH
V gene: TRBV6-5; J gene: TRBJ1-2; D gene: TRBD1; CDR3 protein: ASSYTGTAYGYT
V gene: TRBV12-3/TRBV12-4; J gene: TRBJ1-1; D gene: -; CDR3 protein: ASSLGGGFRAF
V gene: TRBV5-4; J gene: TRBJ2-5; D gene: TRBD1; CDR3 protein: ATRDRALSETQY
V gene: TRBV7-2; J gene: TRBJ1-1; D gene: -; CDR3 protein: ASSLVSSMNTEAF
V gene: TRBV6-5; J gene: TRBJ1-3; D gene: -; CDR3 protein: ASSLRGEQGNTIY
V gene: TRBV10-3; J gene: TRBJ2-2; D gene: TRBD2; CDR3 protein: AIRATSGKTGELF
V gene: TRBV10-1; J gene: TRBJ2-2; D gene: TRBD2; CDR3 protein: ASSEASGGAQSTGELF
V gene: TRBV19; J gene: TRBJ2-7; D gene: TRBD2; CDR3 protein: ASSGGGPTPYEQY
V gene: TRBV12-5; J gene: TRBJ2-1; D gene: -; CDR3 protein: ASGLVQGSIGTRSINEQF
V gene: TRBV5-1; J gene: TRBJ2-7; D gene: -; CDR3 protein: ASSRGLYSYEQY
V gene: TRBV11-1; J gene: TRBJ2-2; D gene: -; CDR3 protein: ASRSRTPTGELF
V gene: TRBV3-1/TRBV3-2; J gene: TRBJ2-3; D gene: TRBD2; CDR3 protein: ASSQVSRGASTDTQY
V gene: TRBV3-1/TRBV3-2; J gene: TRBJ1-1; D gene: -; CDR3 protein: ASSPGWENTEAF
V gene: TRBV5-5; J gene: TRBJ1-6; D gene: TRBD1; CDR3 protein: ASRAGTGFPSSYNSPLH
V gene: TRBV7-9; J gene: TRBJ1-2; D gene: -; CDR3 protein: ASSLVTGFGYT
V gene: TRBV19; J gene: TRBJ1-1; D gene: TRBD1; CDR3 protein: ASSIPGTGTWVTEAF
V gene: TRBV4-3; J gene: TRBJ1-5; D gene: -; CDR3 protein: ASSQDGLLNQPQH
V gene: TRBV2; J gene: TRBJ1-2; D gene: -; CDR3 protein: ASKVFDRIYGYT
V gene: TRBV15; J gene: TRBJ2-3; D gene: TRBD2; CDR3 protein: ATSRPLATSGGGSEGTQY
V gene: TRBV2; J gene: TRBJ2-3; D gene: TRBD2; CDR3 protein: AGRLAGVRDTQY
V gene: TRBV12-3/TRBV12-4; J gene: TRBJ1-1; D gene: TRBD1; CDR3 protein: ASGGTGRAF
V gene: TRBV10-3; J gene: TRBJ2-5; D gene: TRBD2; CDR3 protein: ATNVGASGETQY
V gene: TRBV4-1; J gene: TRBJ1-1; D gene: -; CDR3 protein: ASSQVRVGRTEAF
V gene: TRBV6-5; J gene: TRBJ1-2; D gene: TRBD1; CDR3 protein: ASSSDRGYGYT
V gene: TRBV19; J gene: TRBJ1-5; D gene: -; CDR3 protein: ASSIIGPGRGLNQPQH
V gene: TRBV20-1; J gene: TRBJ1-6; D gene: -; CDR3 protein: SASLGQGYGSPLH
V gene: TRBV5-6; J gene: TRBJ1-2; D gene: -; CDR3 protein: ASSLYGNYGYT
V gene: TRBV4-1; J gene: TRBJ1-1; D gene: -; CDR3 protein: ASSQAGQGLMNTEAF
V gene: TRBV12-3/TRBV12-4; J gene: TRBJ2-2; D gene: -; CDR3 protein: ATTVNTGELF
V gene: TRBV6-1; J gene: TRBJ1-1; D gene: -; CDR3 protein: ASSERGGRTEAF
V gene: TRBV10-3; J gene: TRBJ1-1; D gene: -; CDR3 protein: AISSAPGNTEAF
V gene: TRBV7-9; J gene: TRBJ1-2; D gene: -; CDR3 protein: ASSLFSNGYT
V gene: TRBV10-3; J gene: TRBJ2-5; D gene: -; CDR3 protein: AIQIEGQETQY
V gene: TRBV5-1; J gene: TRBJ2-7; D gene: -; CDR3 protein: ASSRNSGSGYEQY
V gene: TRBV30; J gene: TRBJ2-2; D gene: TRBD2; CDR3 protein: AWRLAGGRELF
V gene: TRBV7-2; J gene: TRBJ2-3; D gene: -; CDR3 protein: ASSFTYTDTQY
V gene: TRBV2; J gene: TRBJ1-2; D gene: TRBD1; CDR3 protein: ASIQDPTGAYGYT
V gene: TRBV23-1; J gene: TRBJ1-2; D gene: -; CDR3 protein: ASSQSKRQWYGYT
V gene: TRBV2; J gene: TRBJ2-5; D gene: TRBD1; CDR3 protein: ASPGQGALETQY
V gene: TRBV4-3; J gene: TRBJ2-7; D gene: TRBD1; CDR3 protein: ASSRDRDYEQY
V gene: TRBV15; J gene: TRBJ1-2; D gene: -; CDR3 protein: ATSRDPQGRAYGYT
V gene: TRBV19; J gene: TRBJ2-7; D gene: -; CDR3 protein: ASSDPFGGGFDEQY
V gene: TRBV18; J gene: TRBJ1-5; D gene: -; CDR3 protein: ASSREGDQPQH
V gene: TRBV27; J gene: TRBJ1-6; D gene: -; CDR3 protein: ASSLWAAGNSPLH